These T cell receptor beta chains were read from a single sample in a study of blood T cell repertoires in COVID-19. Using immunoSEQ multiplex PCR, the repertoire was profiled, and TCRdb retains in-frame clones only, with some absent. The table records 200,000 to 250,000 clones, around 90% of them present only once. The sample taken for sequencing was PBMCs or T cells enriched from blood (not recorded which). Every receptor here comes from a woman aged 30 to 39 who had recovered from COVID-19. The CDR3 runs from the conserved cysteine through the conserved F or W. D genes are given only for firm matches. Only part of the rows carry a size: once, few, many, or a class if the clone is expanded.

cdr3_aa: CASQDGARVTEQYF; cdr3_nt: TGCGCCAGTCAGGATGGGGCTCGGGTAACCGAGCAGTACTTC; d_call: NA; j_call: TRBJ2-7; v_call: TRBV5-1; clone_size: NA
cdr3_aa: CASSPRQGNQPQHF; cdr3_nt: TGTGCCAGCAGTCCACGACAGGGCAATCAGCCCCAGCATTTT; d_call: NA; j_call: TRBJ1-5; v_call: TRBV7-8; clone_size: once
cdr3_aa: CASSLATGGRYLPQHF; cdr3_nt: TGTGCCAGCAGCTTGGCTACAGGGGGCCGATACTTGCCCCAGCATTTT; d_call: TRBD1; j_call: TRBJ1-5; v_call: TRBV5-8; clone_size: NA
cdr3_aa: CASSVLAGATYTGELFF; cdr3_nt: TGTGCCAGCAGCGTACTAGCGGGGGCTACGTACACCGGGGAGCTGTTTTTT; d_call: TRBD2; j_call: TRBJ2-2; v_call: TRBV7-3; clone_size: NA
cdr3_aa: CASGQVSYEQYF; cdr3_nt: TGTGCCAGCGGACAGGTTTCCTACGAGCAGTACTTC; d_call: NA; j_call: TRBJ2-7; v_call: TRBV21-1; clone_size: many
cdr3_aa: CASSLGGSGKQETQYF; cdr3_nt: TGTGCCAGCAGCTTAGGGGGAAGCGGGAAGCAAGAGACCCAGTACTTC; d_call: TRBD2; j_call: TRBJ2-5; v_call: TRBV7-2; clone_size: few
cdr3_aa: CASSLGTDYGYTF; cdr3_nt: TGTGCCAGCAGCTTGGGGACAGACTATGGCTACACCTTC; d_call: NA; j_call: TRBJ1-2; v_call: TRBV5-4; clone_size: once
cdr3_aa: CASSIVLRGSDNSPLHF; cdr3_nt: TGTGCCAGTAGTATAGTTTTGAGAGGCAGCGATAATTCACCCCTCCACTTT; d_call: NA; j_call: TRBJ1-6; v_call: TRBV19; clone_size: once
cdr3_aa: CAISRTDLVVGNEQFF; cdr3_nt: TGTGCCATCAGTCGGACAGATTTGGTAGTTGGGAATGAGCAGTTCTTC; d_call: NA; j_call: TRBJ2-1; v_call: TRBV10-3; clone_size: NA
cdr3_aa: CAISEGQGDSPLHF; cdr3_nt: TGTGCCATCAGTGAAGGACAGGGGGATTCACCCCTCCACTTT; d_call: TRBD1; j_call: TRBJ1-6; v_call: TRBV10-3; clone_size: NA
cdr3_aa: CASSPGGVEPQHF; cdr3_nt: TGTGCCAGCAGTCCGGGGGGGGTGGAGCCCCAGCATTTT; d_call: NA; j_call: TRBJ1-5; v_call: TRBV27; clone_size: NA
cdr3_aa: CASSFAGNYGYTF; cdr3_nt: TGTGCCAGCAGCTTCGCGGGGAACTATGGCTACACCTTC; d_call: NA; j_call: TRBJ1-2; v_call: TRBV11-2; clone_size: NA
cdr3_aa: CASSPFTSGGHNEQFF; cdr3_nt: TGTGCCAGCTCACCATTCACTAGCGGGGGCCACAATGAGCAGTTCTTC; d_call: TRBD2; j_call: TRBJ2-1; v_call: TRBV18; clone_size: NA
cdr3_aa: CATSRDREEQGDEAFF; cdr3_nt: TGTGCCACCAGCAGAGACCGGGAGGAACAGGGGGATGAAGCTTTCTTT; d_call: TRBD1; j_call: TRBJ1-1; v_call: TRBV15; clone_size: medium-sized
cdr3_aa: CASSPTGLGNTIYF; cdr3_nt: TGCGCCAGCAGCCCGACAGGGTTAGGAAACACCATATATTTT; d_call: TRBD1; j_call: TRBJ1-3; v_call: TRBV4-1; clone_size: NA
cdr3_aa: CASSLNRNSGNTIYF; cdr3_nt: TGTGCCAGCAGCTTAAACAGAAACTCTGGAAACACCATATATTTT; d_call: NA; j_call: TRBJ1-3; v_call: TRBV7-7; clone_size: NA